These 8 T cell receptor beta chains were all obtained from the same sample, sequenced in a study of blood T cell repertoires in COVID-19. Method: immunoSEQ multiplex PCR; TCRdb's copy keeps in-frame clones and lacks some. Of 300,000 or so clones in the sample, around nine tenths were seen once. Sequenced input: PBMCs or T cells enriched from blood (not recorded which). The receptor source for this set is a woman under 40 who had recovered from COVID-19.

The chain uses TRBV4-1 and TRBJ1-1, with TRBD1 identical over 12 bases. There are 17 residues in the CDR3. Per the germline V gene, CDR1 is MGHRA and CDR2 is YSYEKL. Germline trimming cut 2 bases from V and 4 bases from J; bases unmatched to any gene: 8. Written as DNA, the CDR3 is TGCGCCAGCAGCCAATATGGGACAGGGGGCGCGGCCACTGAAGCTTTCTTT. Translated: CASSQYGTGGAATEAFF.

V is TRBV10-1 and J is TRBJ1-5, with 12 bases fitting TRBD1. Germline values: CDR1 WNHNN, CDR2 SYGVQD (reference sequence). The CDR3 extends over 16 amino acids. Unmatched junction bases numbered 6, after V lost 2 bases and J lost 7 bases. In nucleotides, the CDR3 is TGCGCCAGCAGTGAGGGGGACAGGGGGCTGGAGCAGCCCCAGCATTTT. Encoded protein: CASSEGDRGLEQPQHF.

The genes are TRBV4-2 and TRBJ1-6, with 7 positions matching TRBD1. This CDR3 is 16 amino acids long. V shed 1 base, J shed 4 bases, and the junction held 4 bases outside the gene matches. Germline CDR1 is LGHNA and CDR2 is YNFKEQ. The CDR3 spells CASSQAGTVYNSPLHF. The CDR3 DNA reads TGTGCCAGCAGCCAAGCGGGGACAGTTTATAATTCACCCCTCCACTTT.

V is TRBV29-1 and J is TRBJ2-7; tentatively, D is TRBD2 (6 bases). The ends were cut back, 3 bases at V and 7 bases at J, with 16 bases in the middle. The CDR3 has 13 residues. CDR1 and CDR2 (germline): SQVTM, ANQGSEA. The CDR3 is CSVEVGGRGEQYF. Written as DNA, the CDR3 is TGCAGCGTTGAGGTGGGGGGAAGAGGAGAGCAGTACTTC.

The chain joins TRBV9 to TRBJ2-2; 8 bases are a match to TRBD2. V shed 4 bases, J shed 7 bases, and the junction held 12 bases outside the gene matches. This CDR3 comprises 16 residues. Germline V lookup: CDR1 SGDLS, CDR2 YYNGEE. Here the CDR3 reads CASSPIAGKQGGELFF. The CDR3 DNA reads TGTGCCAGCAGCCCAATAGCGGGGAAACAAGGCGGGGAGCTGTTTTTT.

The rearrangement links TRBV18 to TRBJ2-7, with 7 bases aligning to TRBD1. The CDR3 runs to 14 residues. The V gene end was trimmed by 6 bases and the J gene end by 2 bases; junction bases not matched to a gene: 7. The V gene's germline CDR1 is KGHSH and CDR2 LQKENI. DNA of the CDR3: TGTGCCAGCTCCCCTCTGACAGGGCCCTACGAGCAGTACTTC. This codes for CASSPLTGPYEQYF.

The V call is TRBV18, the J call TRBJ1-2, with 7 bases that match TRBD1. The CDR3 consists of 14 residues. Trimming cost V 4 bases and J 2 bases; bases outside gene matches: 4. Germline loops: CDR1 KGHSH, CDR2 LQKENI. CDR3 DNA sequence: TGTGCCAGCTCACTCTCGGGACAGAACTATGGCTACACCTTC. This codes for CASSLSGQNYGYTF.

The rearrangement uses TRBV10-3 and TRBJ1-2; the D is unclear. Trimming removed 2 bases from V and 8 bases from J, with 9 bases in between. CDR3 length: 12 residues. Per the germline V gene, CDR1 is ENHRY and CDR2 is SYGVKD. This CDR3 reads CAISEVQEGYTF. CDR3 bases: TGTGCCATCAGTGAGGTCCAGGAAGGCTACACCTTC.